These T cell receptor beta chains were read from a single sample in a study of CD8+CD57+ T cells in acquired aplastic anemia. MiXCR, applied by TCRdb to the reads, yields one record per CDR3 protein. The sample records about 200,000 distinct CDR3 sequences, approximately 60% being singletons. The sample consisted of sorted CD4+, CD8+, or CD8+CD57+ T cells (not recorded which) from PBMCs. All receptors come from a human donor with aplastic anemia. CDR3s include the opening cysteine and the closing phenylalanine or tryptophan. A D gene is named only where the DNA matches it firmly. Not every row has a clone size; where given, it reads once, few, many or a size class.

v_call	clone_size	j_call	d_call	cdr3_nt	cdr3_aa
TRBV7-9	.	TRBJ2-7	.	TGTGCCAGCAGCCCCGTACTAGGGGGGGCCTACGAGCAGTACTTC	CASSPVLGGAYEQYF
TRBV24-1	.	TRBJ2-2	TRBD1	TGTACCACCCCGGGACAGGGGAACGACAAACTGTTTTTT	CTTPGQGNDKLFF
TRBV24-1	once	TRBJ1-5	.	TGTGCCACCAGTGATCCCGGGGGGCCCCAGCATTTT	CATSDPGGPQHF
TRBV6-6	.	TRBJ1-2	.	TGTGCCAGCAGTTACGGGGCCACGACAGCTAACTATGGCTACACCTTC	CASSYGATTANYGYTF
TRBV10-3	.	TRBJ1-1	TRBD1	TGTGCCATCGGAAAAACAGGGGGTCCAATGAACACTGAAGCTTTCTTT	CAIGKTGGPMNTEAFF
TRBV7-9	.	TRBJ1-1	TRBD1	TGTGCCAGCAGCCGTGGACAGGGAGAGATCGGCACTGAAGCTTTCTTT	CASSRGQGEIGTEAFF
TRBV20-1	.	TRBJ2-3	TRBD1	TGCAGTGCTAGTTTGCGACAGGGGAACACAGATACGCAGTATTTT	CSASLRQGNTDTQYF
TRBV7-2	.	TRBJ2-6	.	TGTGCCAGCAGCTTAGTGGAGAGGGCGTCTGGGGCCAACGTCCTGACTTTC	CASSLVERASGANVLTF
TRBV7-2	.	TRBJ2-5	.	TGTGCCAGCAGCCCTACCTTAAGAGGATACCAAGAGACCCAGTACTTC	CASSPTLRGYQETQYF
TRBV19	.	TRBJ2-7	.	TGTGCCAGTAGTATGAGGGACCTGCGGGAGCAGTACTTC	CASSMRDLREQYF
TRBV7-2	.	TRBJ2-5	.	TGTGCCAGCAGCCGAAACTCGGGGGAGACCCAGTACTTC	CASSRNSGETQYF
TRBV9	many	TRBJ2-7	TRBD1	TGTGCCAGCAGCGGATGGACAGGGGAGGACGAGCAGTACTTC	CASSGWTGEDEQYF
TRBV10-3	few	TRBJ1-1	.	TGTGCCATCAGCGGGACGGGGAACACTGAAGCTTTCTTT	CAISGTGNTEAFF
TRBV19	.	TRBJ1-4	TRBD1	TGTGCCAGTACAGGGGGAGGACAGTATGAAAAACTGTTTTTT	CASTGGGQYEKLFF
TRBV7-3	.	TRBJ1-2	TRBD1	TGTGCCAGCAGCTTCACCGGGACAGGGACGTATGGCTACACCTTC	CASSFTGTGTYGYTF
TRBV20-1	once	TRBJ1-1	.	TGCAGTGCTAGAGAGCAAGAGAAAGCTTTCTTT	CSAREQEKAFF
TRBV5-8	.	TRBJ2-3	.	TGCGCCAGCAGCATGGACGGGGGTACAGATACGCAGTATTTT	CASSMDGGTDTQYF
TRBV3-1	few	TRBJ2-2	.	TGTGCCAGCAGCCCTCTGGACGCATATACCGGGGAGCTGTTTTTT	CASSPLDAYTGELFF
TRBV15	few	TRBJ2-1	.	TGTGCCACGGGACTCTCTTACAATGAGCAGTTCTTC	CATGLSYNEQFF
TRBV20-1	many	TRBJ2-3	.	TGCAGTGCTAGGAGGCTAGTTGGCACAGATACGCAGTATTTT	CSARRLVGTDTQYF
TRBV24-1	few	TRBJ2-3	.	TGTGCCACCAGTGATTTAGGTGGGTCGGGCACAGATACGCAGTATTTT	CATSDLGGSGTDTQYF
TRBV15	few	TRBJ2-5	TRBD2	TGTGCCACCAGCAGCTTAGTAATAGCGGGGATGGAGACCCAGTACTTC	CATSSLVIAGMETQYF
TRBV29-1	.	TRBJ2-5	TRBD1	TGCAGCGTTGTTGTGTCACCGGGACAGGGACTGTGGGAGACCCAGTACTTC	CSVVVSPGQGLWETQYF
TRBV7-2	.	TRBJ1-4	.	TGCGCCAGCAGCCCCGGCCACGGTAATGAAAAACTGTTTTTT	CASSPGHGNEKLFF
TRBV7-9	.	TRBJ1-4	TRBD1	TGTGCCAGCAGCTTGGCCCGGGACAGGGGGCGAGGGACTAATGAAAAACTGTTTTTT	CASSLARDRGRGTNEKLFF
TRBV15	.	TRBJ2-7	.	TGTGCCACCAGCAGCCTTGGGGGCCCCTACGAGCAGTACTTC	CATSSLGGPYEQYF
TRBV19	.	TRBJ1-1	.	TGTGCCAGTAGTATCGGCCGGGGCAACACTGAAGCTTTCTTT	CASSIGRGNTEAFF
TRBV7-9	.	TRBJ2-5	.	TGTGCCAGCAGCTTCGTGGATGGAGAGACCCAGTACTTC	CASSFVDGETQYF
TRBV20-1	.	TRBJ1-1	.	TGCAGTGCGAGGGCCCAACATAAGGCGAACACTGAAGCTTTCTTT	CSARAQHKANTEAFF
TRBV19	.	TRBJ1-2	.	TGTGCCAGTAGTATAGATCTGAGTAGCGGCTACACCTTC	CASSIDLSSGYTF
TRBV5-1	.	TRBJ2-7	TRBD1	TGCGCCAGCAGCAGGACCGGGACAGAATACGAGCAGTACTTC	CASSRTGTEYEQYF
TRBV15	.	TRBJ1-1	TRBD1	TGTGCCACCAGCAGAGCTGGACAGGGGATCGGTGAAGCTTTCTTT	CATSRAGQGIGEAFF
TRBV10-3	.	TRBJ2-1	.	TGTGCCATCGCAAGGGGGAATGAGCAGTTCTTC	CAIARGNEQFF
TRBV5-5	many	TRBJ2-7	.	TGTGCCAGCAGCTTTGGTGTTTACGAGCAGTACTTC	CASSFGVYEQYF
TRBV7-2	.	TRBJ1-1	.	TGTGCCAGCAGCCTGAGGGAGACTGAAGCTTTCTTT	CASSLRETEAFF
TRBV20-1	.	TRBJ1-2	TRBD1	TGCAGTGCTGGCCGACAGGGGGTAAACTATGGCTACACCTTC	CSAGRQGVNYGYTF
TRBV24-1	many	TRBJ1-1	.	TGTGCCACCAGTGAGCCAGGGTTTGAAGCTTTCTTT	CATSEPGFEAFF
TRBV4-3	few	TRBJ2-2	.	TGCGCCAGCAGCCAAGATCCGCAGGGTCCAATCACCGGGGAGCTGTTTTTT	CASSQDPQGPITGELFF
TRBV12-3/TRBV12-4	once	TRBJ1-1	.	TGTGCCAGCAGTTTAACCGGGACGGGGAACACTGAAGCTTTCTTT	CASSLTGTGNTEAFF
TRBV12-3/TRBV12-4	once	TRBJ2-7	TRBD2	TGTGCCAGCACCGGTAGCGGGAGTGGCTACGAGCAGTACTTC	CASTGSGSGYEQYF